The 18 T cell receptor beta chains in this list originate from one sample, sequenced in a study of T-cell reconstitution after alpha-beta-depleted transplantation in children. A library of TCRbeta sequences, prepared with unique molecular identifiers, was generated. TCRdb re-analysed the PCR reads in MiXCR, keeping a single row per CDR3 protein. The table lists 540,000 or so distinct CDR3 sequences, 23% of them singletons, with around 14% in the top ten. The sample here was PBMCs, mostly from graft donor cells, taken 360 days after TCRalphabeta/CD19-depleted stem cell transplant. The origin of the receptors is a boy under two years old who had a stem cell transplant for acute myeloid leukemia, so the T cells may come from the graft donor.

The chain combines TRBV28 with TRBJ2-3; TRBD2 might be the D (5 bases). V lost 0 bases and J 6 bases, leaving 13 bases between the germline ends. There are 15 residues in the CDR3. CDR1 is MDHEN, CDR2 SYDVKM, per germline. Here the CDR3 DNA reads TGTGCCAGCAGTTTATGGTCCAGCGGACCCGATACGCAGTATTTT. It specifies CASSLWSSGPDTQYF.

This chain connects TRBV4-2 to TRBJ2-4, with 10 nucleotides matching TRBD2. This CDR3 has 17 amino acids. The ends lost 3 bases at V and 3 bases at J; junction bases unmatched: 8. Looked up from germline, CDR1 is LGHNA and CDR2 is YNFKEQ. The CDR3 sequence is CASSHYSGGFDKNIQYF. The CDR3 DNA reads as TGTGCCAGCAGCCACTATAGCGGGGGGTTCGACAAAAACATTCAGTACTTC.

This clonotype was recorded once. J is TRBJ2-7 and V is TRBV29-1, with D possibly being TRBD1 or TRBD2 (5 bases each). Germline V gene sequence: CDR1 SQVTM, CDR2 ANQGSEA. The CDR3 has 16 amino acids. Trimming took 5 bases from V and 0 from J, leaving 20 bases between them. CDR3 sequence reads: CSVFGARDGSSYEQYF. The DNA for the CDR3 is TGCAGCGTTTTTGGAGCCCGGGACGGAAGCTCCTACGAGCAGTACTTC.

This clonotype has just a few counts. The chain has TRBV15 and TRBJ1-2, with TRBD1 matching 8 bases. The CDR3 contains 13 residues. Germline V CDR1 and CDR2: LNHNV, YYDKDF (reference sequence). J lost 4 bases, V lost 8 bases, and 6 bases had no gene match. Here the CDR3 DNA reads TGTGCCACCCACGGACAGGGCAGCTATGGCTACACCTTC. It is translated as CATHGQGSYGYTF.

This clonotype came up many times. The J gene is TRBJ1-4, the V gene TRBV6-5; D might be TRBD1 (5 bases). The CDR3 covers 14 residues. V was clipped by 2 bases and J by 6 bases, with 10 bases between them. Germline V gives CDR1 MNHEY, CDR2 SVGAGI. The CDR3 here is CASSYRGYHEKLFF. CDR3 nucleotide sequence: TGTGCCAGCAGTTACCGGGGGTACCATGAAAAACTGTTTTTT.

CDR3 sequence (DNA): TGCAGCGTTGAAACGACTAGCGGGGGCCCCACAGATACGCAGTATTTT. As protein: CSVETTSGGPTDTQYF. This chain links TRBV29-1 with TRBJ2-3, with TRBD2 identical over 12 bases. Germline CDR1 and CDR2: SQVTM and ANQGSEA. The CDR3 consists of 16 residues. Trimming removed 2 bases from V and 2 bases from J; junction bases left unmatched: 5.

This clonotype was recorded many times. This rearrangement joins TRBV29-1 to TRBJ2-7; TRBD1 aligns across 10 bases. V was clipped by 7 bases and J by 3 bases; unmatched bases: 3. The germline CDR1 and CDR2 sequences are SQVTM and ANQGSEA. The CDR3 consists of 12 residues. The DNA of the CDR3 is TGCAGCGCCGGGGACAGGGGCTACGAGCAGTACTTC. Residues: CSAGDRGYEQYF.

This clonotype was observed at least ten times. The V and J genes are TRBV12-3 or TRBV12-4 and TRBJ1-1; D is unclear. The CDR3 loop spans 12 amino acids. V lost 5 bases and J lost 1, with 5 bases in between. The CDR3 DNA is TGTGCCAGCAGTCCTCGGAACACTGAAGCTTTCTTT. Amino acid sequence: CASSPRNTEAFF.

This clonotype appeared a single time. The chain uses TRBV6-2 or TRBV6-3 and TRBJ1-1; D unclear. This CDR3 has 11 residues. With 2 bases removed from V and 10 bases from J, the gap between germline ends came to 8 bases. From germline, CDR1 is MNHEY and CDR2 SVGEGT. In DNA form, the CDR3 reads TGTGCCAGCAGTTACCGGAGTTCAGCTTTCTTT. Translated: CASSYRSSAFF.

This clonotype came up many times. The chain carries TRBV10-3 and TRBJ2-7, with 10 positions matching TRBD1. The V gene's germline CDR1 is ENHRY and CDR2 SYGVKD. The CDR3 has 14 amino acids. V shed 6 bases and J 5 bases; nucleotides not matched to a gene: 7. CDR3 sequence (DNA): TGTGCCATCAGGCCCGGGACAGGGGTGGACGAGCAGTACTTC. Protein product: CAIRPGTGVDEQYF.

This clonotype came up a few times. The gene calls are TRBV28 and TRBJ2-7; D call uncertain. Germline V lookup: CDR1 MDHEN, CDR2 SYDVKM. The CDR3 extends over 13 amino acids. Trimming took 2 bases from V and 1 from J, leaving 6 bases between them. The CDR3 here is CASSLDPSYEQYV. As DNA, the CDR3 is TGTGCCAGCAGTTTAGACCCATCCTACGAGCAGTACGTC.

This chain connects TRBV7-9 to TRBJ2-3; 10 nucleotides line up with TRBD2. CDR3 length equals 17 residues. Germline V lookup: CDR1 SEHNR, CDR2 FQNEAQ (reference sequence). Trimming at V came to 1 base and at J to 2 bases, leaving 6 bases not matched to a gene. The CDR3 region has the DNA TGTGCCAGCAGCTTAGGGCTAGCGGGGGCCTCCACAGATACGCAGTATTTT. As protein: CASSLGLAGASTDTQYF.

This clonotype was found a few times. This sequence joins TRBV20-1 and TRBJ1-1; 10 bases are shared with TRBD1. The trim removed 5 bases at V and 1 base at J, leaving 7 bases unmatched. The CDR3 is made up of 15 amino acids. Germline V gene lookup returns CDR1 DFQATT and CDR2 SNEGSKA (reference sequence). CDR3 nucleotide sequence: TGCAGTGCTGCCGGGACAGGGGTAGGGAACACTGAAGCTTTCTTT. Amino acid sequence: CSAAGTGVGNTEAFF.

The J gene is TRBJ2-1, the V gene TRBV27; 9 bases are a match to TRBD2. The V gene end was trimmed by 0 bases and the J gene end by 8 bases; junction bases not matched to a gene: 5. The CDR3 runs to 15 residues. The V gene's germline CDR1 is MNHEY and CDR2 SMNVEV (reference sequence). CDR3 in amino acids: CASSLSAGGWDEQFF. CDR3 DNA: TGTGCCAGCAGTTTATCAGCGGGGGGTTGGGATGAGCAGTTCTTC.

This clonotype was counted only a few times. J is TRBJ2-7 and V is TRBV6-1; possible D gene TRBD1, 6 bases. V was shortened by 6 bases and J by 0 bases, with 12 bases between the two germline ends. The germline gives CDR1 MNHNS, CDR2 SASEGT. This CDR3 contains 14 residues. The CDR3, as DNA: TGTGCCAGCAGCGGGACACCCAACTCCTACGAGCAGTACGTC. Translation gives CASSGTPNSYEQYV.

There are a few counts of this clonotype. J is TRBJ1-1 and V is TRBV29-1; D not certain. The CDR3 totals 14 residues. Germline CDR1 and CDR2: SQVTM and ANQGSEA. V shed 8 bases and J shed 1 base, with 17 bases lying between them. This CDR3 is CSSVEGLENTEAFF. CDR3 DNA: TGCAGCTCTGTGGAGGGATTAGAGAACACTGAAGCTTTCTTT.

The CDR3 nucleotides read TGTGCCAGCAGTCCCTGGACAGGGGGCAAAGAGACTGAAGCTTTCTTT. The encoded protein is CASSPWTGGKETEAFF. V and J are TRBV6-5 and TRBJ1-1; 11 bases are shared with TRBD1. Germline CDR1 and CDR2: MNHEY and SVGAGI. There are 16 residues in the CDR3. Unmatched junction bases numbered 10, after V lost 5 bases and J lost 5 bases.

The V and J genes are TRBV7-9 and TRBJ2-7; possibly TRBD1 for D (6 bases). From germline, CDR1 is SEHNR and CDR2 FQNEAQ (reference sequence). The CDR3 sequence is 15 residues long. V was clipped by 0 bases and J by 4 bases, with 13 bases between them. DNA of the CDR3: TGTGCCAGCAGCTTAGCGGGGGCCCGAGGGTACGAGCAGTACTTC. Amino acids: CASSLAGARGYEQYF.